Listed below are T cell receptor beta chains from one sample, sequenced in a study of blood T cells in healthy people across ages. TCRdb re-analysed the 5' RACE reads in MiXCR, keeping a single row per CDR3 protein. The sample gives over 750,000 distinct CDR3 sequences, 20% to 25% of which show up once; 9% to 9.5% is in the top ten. These data were also reused for a study on T cells of mothers and their children.

Sequencing was carried out using blood. Every receptor here comes from a boy between 10 and 17 years old in good health. Each CDR3 is given with its conserved first and last residue. Each record gives: J gene, V gene, D gene, clone size, CDR3 DNA, CDR3 protein. D genes are given only for firm matches. Where a row states a size, it is once, few, many or the class of an expanded clone; other rows omit it.

J gene: TRBJ2-3
V gene: TRBV14
D gene: -
clone size: few
CDR3 DNA: TGTGCCAGCAGCAGGATGGGAAATACGCAGTATTTT
CDR3 protein: CASSRMGNTQYF

J gene: TRBJ2-5
V gene: TRBV28
D gene: TRBD2
clone size: -
CDR3 DNA: TGTGCCAGCAGTTTTCGGGGGACTAGAGCGGGTGGGGAGACCCAGTACTTC
CDR3 protein: CASSFRGTRAGGETQYF

J gene: TRBJ2-5
V gene: TRBV20-1
D gene: TRBD2
clone size: -
CDR3 DNA: TGCAGTGCTAGAGCACTAGCGGGAGTGGGAGAGACCCAGTACTTC
CDR3 protein: CSARALAGVGETQYF

J gene: TRBJ2-1
V gene: TRBV5-1
D gene: -
clone size: -
CDR3 DNA: TGCGCCAGCAGCTTGGAGGCCAGTGGGTACAATGAGCAGTTCTTC
CDR3 protein: CASSLEASGYNEQFF

J gene: TRBJ1-2
V gene: TRBV7-9
D gene: -
clone size: -
CDR3 DNA: TGTGCCAGCAGCCCACGCGAGGACTACACCTTC
CDR3 protein: CASSPREDYTF

J gene: TRBJ1-2
V gene: TRBV7-2
D gene: -
clone size: few
CDR3 DNA: TGTGCCAGCAGAGGTATCCTTAACTATGGCTACACCTTC
CDR3 protein: CASRGILNYGYTF

J gene: TRBJ1-1
V gene: TRBV4-3
D gene: -
clone size: -
CDR3 DNA: TGCGCCAGCAGCCAAGATCGATCAGTGACTGAAGCTTTCTTT
CDR3 protein: CASSQDRSVTEAFF

J gene: TRBJ2-5
V gene: TRBV4-1
D gene: -
clone size: few
CDR3 DNA: TGCGCCAGCAGCCAAGCGGACAGACAAGAGACCCAGTACTTC
CDR3 protein: CASSQADRQETQYF

J gene: TRBJ2-5
V gene: TRBV5-1
D gene: TRBD2
clone size: -
CDR3 DNA: TGCGCCAGCAGCTTGGGCCTAGCGGTTATGGAGACCCAGTACTTC
CDR3 protein: CASSLGLAVMETQYF

J gene: TRBJ2-7
V gene: TRBV29-1
D gene: -
clone size: -
CDR3 DNA: TGCAGCGTTGAAAAAGCGGCCGATCCCGGGCAGTACTTC
CDR3 protein: CSVEKAADPGQYF

J gene: TRBJ1-4
V gene: TRBV28
D gene: -
clone size: few
CDR3 DNA: TGTGCCAGCAGTTACCAAGTTGCAACTAATGAAAAACTGTTTTTT
CDR3 protein: CASSYQVATNEKLFF

J gene: TRBJ2-3
V gene: TRBV5-1
D gene: TRBD2
clone size: -
CDR3 DNA: TGCGCCAGCAGCTCTCGGACTAGCGGGAGTTTAAAAACAGATACGCAGTATTTT
CDR3 protein: CASSSRTSGSLKTDTQYF

J gene: TRBJ2-7
V gene: TRBV4-3
D gene: TRBD1
clone size: few
CDR3 DNA: TGCGCCAGCAGCCAAGGTGCTGGACAGGGCTACGAGCAGTACTTC
CDR3 protein: CASSQGAGQGYEQYF

J gene: TRBJ2-7
V gene: TRBV10-3
D gene: -
clone size: once
CDR3 DNA: TGTGCCATCAGTGAGTCTGTGGGAAGGCGCGAGCAGTACTTC
CDR3 protein: CAISESVGRREQYF

J gene: TRBJ1-5
V gene: TRBV4-1
D gene: -
clone size: -
CDR3 DNA: TGCGCCAGCAGCCAGGCACCGGGCTCCTATCAGCCCCAGCATTTT
CDR3 protein: CASSQAPGSYQPQHF

J gene: TRBJ2-3
V gene: TRBV6-5
D gene: TRBD2
clone size: -
CDR3 DNA: TGTGCCAGCAGTCGGACTAGGCTAGATACGCAGTATTTT
CDR3 protein: CASSRTRLDTQYF

J gene: TRBJ1-4
V gene: TRBV12-3/TRBV12-4
D gene: -
clone size: -
CDR3 DNA: TGTGCCAGCAGTTGGCAGAGGGCAACTAATGAAAAACTGTTTTTT
CDR3 protein: CASSWQRATNEKLFF

J gene: TRBJ2-3
V gene: TRBV9
D gene: -
clone size: -
CDR3 DNA: TGTGCCAGCAGCGTAGTGGAGTCAGATACGCAGTATTTT
CDR3 protein: CASSVVESDTQYF

J gene: TRBJ2-5
V gene: TRBV6-5
D gene: -
clone size: -
CDR3 DNA: TGTGCCAGCAGTTTCGGATTGGAAGAGCCCCAGTACTTC
CDR3 protein: CASSFGLEEPQYF

J gene: TRBJ2-5
V gene: TRBV6-5
D gene: TRBD1
clone size: few
CDR3 DNA: TGTGCCAGCAGTTACGAAGGGACAGGGACTCAAGAGACCCAGTACTTC
CDR3 protein: CASSYEGTGTQETQYF

J gene: TRBJ1-6
V gene: TRBV4-3
D gene: TRBD1
clone size: few
CDR3 DNA: TGCGCCAGCAGCCAAGATGGGACAGGCCCCTCACCCCTCCACTTT
CDR3 protein: CASSQDGTGPSPLHF

J gene: TRBJ1-1
V gene: TRBV7-3
D gene: TRBD1
clone size: -
CDR3 DNA: TGTGCCAGCAGCCAGACAGGGGTTAGGACTGAAGCTTTCTTT
CDR3 protein: CASSQTGVRTEAFF

J gene: TRBJ2-1
V gene: TRBV28
D gene: -
clone size: few
CDR3 DNA: TGTGCCAGCAGCAGCGGTGGAGCCGATGAGCAGTTCTTC
CDR3 protein: CASSSGGADEQFF

J gene: TRBJ2-5
V gene: TRBV6-6
D gene: TRBD2
clone size: -
CDR3 DNA: TGTGCCAGCAGTCCGGCACTGGGGGGGGAGACCCAGTACTTC
CDR3 protein: CASSPALGGETQYF

J gene: TRBJ2-7
V gene: TRBV7-2
D gene: -
clone size: few
CDR3 DNA: TGTGCCAGCAGCTTATGGGACAAAAGCTCCTACGAGCAGTACTTC
CDR3 protein: CASSLWDKSSYEQYF

J gene: TRBJ2-5
V gene: TRBV6-2/TRBV6-3
D gene: -
clone size: few
CDR3 DNA: TGTGCCAGCAGTCCGACAGGGAGGCGGGAGACCCAGTACTTC
CDR3 protein: CASSPTGRRETQYF